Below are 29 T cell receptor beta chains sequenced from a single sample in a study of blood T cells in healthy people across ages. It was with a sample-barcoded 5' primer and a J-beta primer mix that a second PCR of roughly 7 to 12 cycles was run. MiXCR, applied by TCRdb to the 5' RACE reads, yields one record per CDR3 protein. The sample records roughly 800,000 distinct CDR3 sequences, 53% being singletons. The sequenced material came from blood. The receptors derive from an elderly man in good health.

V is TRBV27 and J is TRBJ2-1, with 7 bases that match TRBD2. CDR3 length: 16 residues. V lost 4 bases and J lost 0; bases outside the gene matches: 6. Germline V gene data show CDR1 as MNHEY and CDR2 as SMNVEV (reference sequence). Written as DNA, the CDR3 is TGTGCCAGCAGTTCCCCGGGACTACCCTCCTACAATGAGCAGTTCTTC. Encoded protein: CASSSPGLPSYNEQFF.

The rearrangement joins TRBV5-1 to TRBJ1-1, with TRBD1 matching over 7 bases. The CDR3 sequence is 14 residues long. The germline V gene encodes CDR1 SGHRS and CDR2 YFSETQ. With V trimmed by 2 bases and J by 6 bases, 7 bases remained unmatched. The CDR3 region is CASSFQGDLAEAFF. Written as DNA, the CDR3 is TGCGCCAGCAGCTTCCAGGGGGACTTGGCTGAAGCTTTCTTT.

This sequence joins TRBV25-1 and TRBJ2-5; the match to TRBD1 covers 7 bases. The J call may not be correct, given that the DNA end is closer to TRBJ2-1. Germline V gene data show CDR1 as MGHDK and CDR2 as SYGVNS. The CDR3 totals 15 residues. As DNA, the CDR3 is TGTGCCAGCAGTGAATACGGGACAGCAAAAGAGACCCAGTTCTTC. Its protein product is CASSEYGTAKETQFF.

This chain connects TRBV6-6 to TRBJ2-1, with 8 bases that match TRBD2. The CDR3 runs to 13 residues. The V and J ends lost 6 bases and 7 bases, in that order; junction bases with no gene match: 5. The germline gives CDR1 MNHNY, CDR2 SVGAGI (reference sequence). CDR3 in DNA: TGTGCCAGCAGGCCTAGCGGGCGGAATGAGCAGTTCTTC. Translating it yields CASRPSGRNEQFF.

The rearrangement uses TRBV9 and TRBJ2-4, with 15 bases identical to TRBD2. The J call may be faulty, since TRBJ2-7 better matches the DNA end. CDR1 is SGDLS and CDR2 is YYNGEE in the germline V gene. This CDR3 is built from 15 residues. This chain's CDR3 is CASSGGLAGGYEQYF. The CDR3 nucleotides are TGTGCCAGCAGCGGGGGACTAGCGGGAGGATACGAGCAGTACTTC.

The CDR3 is CASTVTGPTGGGYTF. As DNA, the CDR3 is TGTGCCAGCACTGTGACAGGCCCGACGGGGGGTGGCTACACCTTC. The chain recombines TRBV2 with TRBJ1-2, with D perhaps TRBD1 (6 bases). Germline assignment: CDR1 SNHLY and CDR2 FYNNEI. V was trimmed by 7 bases and J by 7 bases, leaving 22 bases between them. The CDR3 loop spans 15 amino acids.

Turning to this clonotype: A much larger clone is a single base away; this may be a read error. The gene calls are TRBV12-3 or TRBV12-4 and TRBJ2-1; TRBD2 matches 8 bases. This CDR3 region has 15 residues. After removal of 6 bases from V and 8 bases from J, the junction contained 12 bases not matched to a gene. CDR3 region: CASSSGGAGVDEQFF. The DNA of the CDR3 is TGTGCCAGCAGCTCCGGGGGAGCGGGGGTCGATGAGCAGTTCTTC.

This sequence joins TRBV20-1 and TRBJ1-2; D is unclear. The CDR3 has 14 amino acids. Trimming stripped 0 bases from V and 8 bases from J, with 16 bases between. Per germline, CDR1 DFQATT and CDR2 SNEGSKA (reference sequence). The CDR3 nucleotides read TGCAGTGCTAGAGATCGTTCAGGCCCGAGGGGCTACACCTTC. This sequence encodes CSARDRSGPRGYTF.

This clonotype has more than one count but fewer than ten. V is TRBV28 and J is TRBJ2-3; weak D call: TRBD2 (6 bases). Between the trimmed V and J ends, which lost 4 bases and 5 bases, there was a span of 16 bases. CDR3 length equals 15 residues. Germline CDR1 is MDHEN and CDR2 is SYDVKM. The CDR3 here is CASSSPGTGRDTQYF. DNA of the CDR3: TGTGCCAGCAGTTCCCCCGGGACTGGGAGAGATACGCAGTATTTT.

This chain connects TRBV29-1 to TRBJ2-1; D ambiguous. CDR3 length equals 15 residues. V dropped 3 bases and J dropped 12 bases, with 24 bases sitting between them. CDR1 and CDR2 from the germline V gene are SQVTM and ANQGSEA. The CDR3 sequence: CSVDGLEKRHGLQFF. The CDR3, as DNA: TGCAGCGTTGATGGCCTAGAAAAACGCCACGGCCTGCAGTTCTTC.

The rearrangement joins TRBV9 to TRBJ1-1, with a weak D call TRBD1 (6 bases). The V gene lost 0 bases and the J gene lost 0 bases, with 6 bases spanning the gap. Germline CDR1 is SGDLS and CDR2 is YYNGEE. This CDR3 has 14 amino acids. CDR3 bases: TGTGCCAGCAGCGTAGGGGACATGAACACTGAAGCTTTCTTT. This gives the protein CASSVGDMNTEAFF.

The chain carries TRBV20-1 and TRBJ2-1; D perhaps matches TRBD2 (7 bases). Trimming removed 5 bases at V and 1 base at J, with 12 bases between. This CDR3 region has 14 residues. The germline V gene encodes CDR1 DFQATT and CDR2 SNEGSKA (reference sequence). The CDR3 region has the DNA TGCAGTGCTGGGGGGGGCGGGTCCTACAATGAGCAGTTCTTC. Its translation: CSAGGGGSYNEQFF.

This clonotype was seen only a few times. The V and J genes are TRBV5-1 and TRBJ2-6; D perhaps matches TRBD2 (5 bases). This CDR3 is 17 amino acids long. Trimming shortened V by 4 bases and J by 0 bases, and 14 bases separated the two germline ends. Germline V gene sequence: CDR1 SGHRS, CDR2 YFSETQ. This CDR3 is CASSLLGLNSGANVLTF. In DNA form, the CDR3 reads TGCGCCAGCAGCCTCCTAGGACTCAACTCTGGGGCCAACGTCCTGACTTTC.

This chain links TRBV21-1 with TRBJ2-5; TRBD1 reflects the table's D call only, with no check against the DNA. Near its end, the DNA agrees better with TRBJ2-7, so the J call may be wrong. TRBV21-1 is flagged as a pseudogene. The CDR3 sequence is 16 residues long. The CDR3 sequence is CASIGQGYSWFCEQYF. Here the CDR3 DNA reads TGTGCCAGCATCGGACAGGGGTACTCATGGTTCTGCGAGCAGTACTTC.

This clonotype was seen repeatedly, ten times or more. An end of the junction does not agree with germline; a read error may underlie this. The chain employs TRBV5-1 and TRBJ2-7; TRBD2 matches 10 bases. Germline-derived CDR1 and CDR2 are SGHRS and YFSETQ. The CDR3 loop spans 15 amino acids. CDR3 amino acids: CASSLRTSGTYEQYF. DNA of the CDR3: TGTGCCAGCAGCTTACGGACTAGCGGAACCTACGAGCAGTACTTC.

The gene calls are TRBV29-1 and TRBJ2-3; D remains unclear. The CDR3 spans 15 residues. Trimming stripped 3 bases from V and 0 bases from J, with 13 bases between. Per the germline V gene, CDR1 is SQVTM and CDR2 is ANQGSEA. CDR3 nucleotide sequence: TGCAGCGTTGAGGACCAAAGGCTAAGCACAGATACGCAGTATTTT. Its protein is CSVEDQRLSTDTQYF.

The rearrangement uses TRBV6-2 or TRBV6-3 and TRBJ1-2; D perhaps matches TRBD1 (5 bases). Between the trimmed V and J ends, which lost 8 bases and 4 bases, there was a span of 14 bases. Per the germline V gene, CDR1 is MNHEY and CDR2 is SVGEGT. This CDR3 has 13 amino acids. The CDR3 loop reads CASAVGGTYGYTF. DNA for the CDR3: TGTGCCAGCGCAGTCGGGGGGACCTATGGCTACACCTTC.

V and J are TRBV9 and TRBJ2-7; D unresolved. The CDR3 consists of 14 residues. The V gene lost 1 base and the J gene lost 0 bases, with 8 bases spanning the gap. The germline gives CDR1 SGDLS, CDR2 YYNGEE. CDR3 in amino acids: CASSVSSSSYEQYF. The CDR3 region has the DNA TGTGCCAGCAGCGTATCATCTAGCTCCTACGAGCAGTACTTC.

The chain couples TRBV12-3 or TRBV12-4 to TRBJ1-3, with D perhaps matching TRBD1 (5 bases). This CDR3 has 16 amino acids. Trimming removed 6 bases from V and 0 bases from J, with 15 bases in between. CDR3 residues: CASSRLAGRSGNTIYF. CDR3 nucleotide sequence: TGTGCCAGCAGCCGTCTGGCAGGGCGCTCTGGAAACACCATATATTTT.

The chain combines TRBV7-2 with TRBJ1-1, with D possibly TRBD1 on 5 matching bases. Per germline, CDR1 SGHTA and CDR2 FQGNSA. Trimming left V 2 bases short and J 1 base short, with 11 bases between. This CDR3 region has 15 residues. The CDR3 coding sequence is TGTGCCAGCAGCTTACTAGGGGTCGGGAACACTGAAGCTTTCTTT. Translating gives CASSLLGVGNTEAFF.

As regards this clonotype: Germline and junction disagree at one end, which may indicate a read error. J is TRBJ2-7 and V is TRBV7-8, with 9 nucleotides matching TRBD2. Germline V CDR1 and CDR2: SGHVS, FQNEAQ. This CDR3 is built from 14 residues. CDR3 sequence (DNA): TGTGCCGGCAGCTTAGAACTAGCGGGCTACGAGCAGTACTTC. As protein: CAGSLELAGYEQYF.

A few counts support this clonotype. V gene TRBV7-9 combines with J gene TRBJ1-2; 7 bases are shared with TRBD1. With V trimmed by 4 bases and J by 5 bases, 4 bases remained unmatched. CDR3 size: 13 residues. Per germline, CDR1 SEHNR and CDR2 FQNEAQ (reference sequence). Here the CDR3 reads CASSYGQAYGYTF. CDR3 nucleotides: TGTGCCAGCAGCTACGGACAGGCTTATGGCTACACCTTC.

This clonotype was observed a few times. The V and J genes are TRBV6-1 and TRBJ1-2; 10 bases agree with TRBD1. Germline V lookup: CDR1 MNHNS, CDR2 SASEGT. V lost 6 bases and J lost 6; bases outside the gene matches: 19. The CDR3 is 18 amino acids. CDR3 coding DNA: TGTGCCAGCAGCAAGACAGGGGGCGGTAGGGTTTTTTACCATGGCTACACCTTC. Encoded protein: CASSKTGGGRVFYHGYTF.

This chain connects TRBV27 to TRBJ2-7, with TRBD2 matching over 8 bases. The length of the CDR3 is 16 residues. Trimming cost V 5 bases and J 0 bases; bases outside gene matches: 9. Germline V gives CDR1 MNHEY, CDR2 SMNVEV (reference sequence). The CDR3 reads CASSPQGLGVSYEQYF. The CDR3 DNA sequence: TGTGCCAGCAGTCCTCAGGGACTAGGGGTCTCCTACGAGCAGTACTTC.

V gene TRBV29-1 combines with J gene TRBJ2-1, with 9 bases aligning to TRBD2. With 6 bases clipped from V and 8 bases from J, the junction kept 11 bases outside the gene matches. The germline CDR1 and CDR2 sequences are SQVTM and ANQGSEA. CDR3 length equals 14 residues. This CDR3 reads CSVEGIAGVDEQFF. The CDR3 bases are TGCAGCGTGGAGGGAATAGCGGGAGTGGATGAGCAGTTCTTC.

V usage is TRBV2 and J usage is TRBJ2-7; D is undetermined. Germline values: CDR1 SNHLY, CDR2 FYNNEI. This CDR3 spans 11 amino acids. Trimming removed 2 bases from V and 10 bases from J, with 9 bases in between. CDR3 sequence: CASSEQFPQYF. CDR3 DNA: TGTGCCAGCAGTGAACAGTTCCCCCAGTACTTC.

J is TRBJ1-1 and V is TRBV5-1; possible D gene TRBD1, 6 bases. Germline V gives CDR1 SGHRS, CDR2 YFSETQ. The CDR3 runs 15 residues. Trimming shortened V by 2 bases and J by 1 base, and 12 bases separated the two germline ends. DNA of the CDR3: TGCGCCAGCAGCTTAAGGACAGCTACGAACACTGAAGCTTTCTTT. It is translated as CASSLRTATNTEAFF. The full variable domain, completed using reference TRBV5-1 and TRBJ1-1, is KAGVTQTPRYLIKTRGQQVTLSCSPISGHRSVSWYQQTPGQGLQFLFEYFSETQRNKGNFPGRFSGRQFSNSRSEMNVSTLELGDSALYLCASSLRTATNTEAFFGQGTRLTVV.

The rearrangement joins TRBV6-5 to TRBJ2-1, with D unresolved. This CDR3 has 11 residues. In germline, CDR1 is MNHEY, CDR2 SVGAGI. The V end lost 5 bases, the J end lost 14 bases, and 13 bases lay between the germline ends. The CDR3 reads CASSTVGGEFF. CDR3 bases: TGTGCCAGCAGTACAGTTGGTGGGGAGTTCTTC.

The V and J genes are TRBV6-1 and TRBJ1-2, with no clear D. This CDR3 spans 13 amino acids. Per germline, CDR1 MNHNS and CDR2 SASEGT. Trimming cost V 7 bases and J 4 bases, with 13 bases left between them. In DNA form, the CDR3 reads TGTGCCAGCACTACAATGGGATTCTATGGCTACACCTTC. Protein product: CASTTMGFYGYTF.